The 8 T cell receptor beta chains below were found in one sample sequenced in a study of T cell responses to AZD1222 COVID-19 vaccine (dated by TCRdb to about 2021). The sample's time point label is to be understood as: baseline before first vaccination. The method was the immunoSEQ multiplex PCR assay. TCRdb carries this immuneACCESS record with in-frame sequences only. Its versions omit some clonotypes, under half of them owing to an unresolved V gene in the studies checked, with the rest unexplained. The sample contains roughly 130,000 clones, 94% of them found a single time. The top ten hold around 7% of the sample. The sample was peripheral blood, taken on day 0 of AZD1222 vaccination. The receptors were gathered from an adult in good health.

This clone appeared once. The V gene is TRBV19, the J gene TRBJ1-6; a possible D gene is TRBD1 (5 bases). V lost 4 bases and J 7 bases, leaving 11 bases between the germline ends. CDR3 length: 14 residues. Per germline, CDR1 LNHDA and CDR2 SQIVND (reference sequence). As DNA, the CDR3 is TGTGCCAGTAGTAACTGGGACGGGAATTCACCCCTCCACTTT. Its translation is CASSNWDGNSPLHF.

The chain has TRBV7-9 and TRBJ2-1; TRBD2 matches 7 bases. Germline CDR1 is SEHNR and CDR2 is FQNEAQ (reference sequence). Unmatched junction bases numbered 10, after V lost 5 bases and J lost 3 bases. The CDR3 totals 16 residues. For the CDR3, the DNA is TGTGCCAGCAGCCCCGAACGCGGGAGTATCTACAATGAGCAGTTCTTC. Its translation: CASSPERGSIYNEQFF.

The rearrangement joins TRBV12-3 or TRBV12-4 to TRBJ1-1; D call uncertain. CDR3 length: 11 residues. Trimming cost V 2 bases and J 5 bases, with 3 bases left between them. DNA for the CDR3: TGTGCCAGCAGTTTAAGTACTGAAGCTTTCTTT. Translation: CASSLSTEAFF.

The V gene is TRBV19, the J gene TRBJ1-5; TRBD1 matches at 10 bases. Germline assignment: CDR1 LNHDA and CDR2 SQIVND (reference sequence). The V gene end was trimmed by 5 bases and the J gene end by 5 bases; junction bases not matched to a gene: 6. The CDR3 contains 15 residues. CDR3 sequence reads: CASSLPGTGDQPQHF. In DNA form, the CDR3 reads TGTGCCAGTAGTCTACCGGGGACAGGGGATCAGCCCCAGCATTTT.

The J gene is TRBJ1-1, the V gene TRBV19; D remains ambiguous. The CDR3 sequence is 11 residues long. With 6 bases removed from V and 3 bases from J, the gap between germline ends came to 5 bases. CDR1 and CDR2 (germline): LNHDA, SQIVND (reference sequence). Here the CDR3 DNA reads TGTGCCAGTAGGCATTACACTGAAGCTTTCTTT. Its protein is CASRHYTEAFF.

This rearrangement joins TRBV11-3 to TRBJ2-1; weak D call: TRBD1 (8 bases). Germline CDR1 and CDR2: SGHNT and YENEEA. The CDR3 consists of 14 residues. V lost 3 bases, J lost 7 bases, and 13 bases lay in between. CDR3 DNA sequence: TGTGCCAGCAGCTTTGACAGGGGAGGGAATGAGCAGTTCTTC. It translates to CASSFDRGGNEQFF.

V usage is TRBV5-1 and J usage is TRBJ1-1; maybe TRBD1 (6 bases). V dropped 1 base and J dropped 4 bases, with 11 bases sitting between them. The CDR3 totals 14 residues. Germline V gives CDR1 SGHRS, CDR2 YFSETQ. The CDR3 reads CASSLFGGGTEAFF. The CDR3 DNA reads TGCGCCAGCAGCTTGTTCGGGGGCGGCACTGAAGCTTTCTTT.

The gene calls are TRBV7-2 and TRBJ2-7, with 10 nucleotides matching TRBD2. The CDR3 runs 16 residues. Unmatched junction bases numbered 13, after V lost 6 bases and J lost 5 bases. Germline values: CDR1 SGHTA, CDR2 FQGNSA. CDR3: CASRLGKLAGNDEQYF. The DNA for the CDR3 is TGTGCCAGCAGACTAGGTAAACTAGCGGGAAACGACGAGCAGTACTTC. Complete variable domain (other parts from reference TRBV7-2 and TRBJ2-7): GAGVSQSPSNKVTEKGKDVELRCDPISGHTALYWYRQSLGQGLEFLIYFQGNSAPDKSGLPSDRFSAERTGGSVSTLTIQRTQQEDSAVYLCASRLGKLAGNDEQYFGPGTRLTVT.